Below are 16 T cell receptor beta chains sequenced from a single sample in a study of long-term antiretroviral therapy in people with HIV. Survey-level immunoSEQ v3.0 assays were run. Sequencing was performed with immunoSEQ multiplex PCR; in TCRdb, only in-frame clones are kept and a portion is missing. The data contain approximately 25,000 clones, more than 75% of them seen just once; the ten biggest clones take up 8.8%. The sample consisted of unsorted PBMCs, taken 4.7 to 5 years after starting antiretroviral therapy. The receptors here all came from a man aged 40-49 years with HIV.

This clone was recorded once. The chain has TRBV29-1 and TRBJ1-1, with a possible D match to TRBD1 (5 bases). CDR1 SQVTM and CDR2 ANQGSEA come from the germline V gene. The length of the CDR3 is 12 residues. The V gene lost 7 bases and the J gene lost 9 bases, with 18 bases spanning the gap. This chain's CDR3 is CSAGGTEQKAFF. CDR3 DNA sequence: TGCAGCGCTGGAGGGACTGAACAAAAAGCTTTCTTT.

This rearrangement joins TRBV4-1 to TRBJ2-1; D gene uncertain. Germline V gene data show CDR1 as MGHRA and CDR2 as YSYEKL. This CDR3 contains 17 residues. Deletions cut 3 bases from V and 0 bases from J, with 15 bases between. CDR3 in amino acids: CASSHLPHSSSYNEQFF. The CDR3, as DNA: TGCGCCAGCAGCCACCTACCTCACAGTAGCTCCTACAATGAGCAGTTCTTC.

The chain is built from TRBV19 and TRBJ2-2; maybe TRBD1 (5 bases). V was clipped by 1 base and J by 0 bases, with 9 bases between them. The CDR3 has 16 residues. Germline assignment: CDR1 LNHDA and CDR2 SQIVND (reference sequence). The CDR3 loop is CASSIVRQTNTGELFF. The CDR3 coding sequence is TGTGCCAGTAGTATAGTTCGACAGACGAACACCGGGGAGCTGTTTTTT.

The CDR3 sequence: CATSRGRGMTGVAYGYTF. CDR3 DNA: TGTGCCACCAGCAGAGGGAGGGGAATGACAGGGGTGGCCTATGGCTACACCTTC. The chain has TRBV15 and TRBJ1-2, with 8 bases matching TRBD1. V was clipped by 1 base and J by 4 bases; unmatched bases: 14. Germline loops: CDR1 LNHNV, CDR2 YYDKDF (reference sequence). The CDR3 is made up of 18 amino acids.

V gene TRBV9 combines with J gene TRBJ2-7; D is unresolved. The V and J ends lost 5 bases and 6 bases respectively, with 12 bases between them. The CDR3 runs 12 residues. Per germline, CDR1 SGDLS and CDR2 YYNGEE. The CDR3 loop reads CASSGSGGEQYF. DNA of the CDR3: TGTGCCAGCAGTGGATCAGGCGGCGAGCAGTACTTC.

The chain employs TRBV7-2 and TRBJ2-1; 10 bases agree with TRBD2. The CDR3 runs 15 residues. Germline V gene data show CDR1 as SGHTA and CDR2 as FQGNSA. J gave up 9 bases and V 5 bases, and 10 bases lay outside the gene matches. CDR3 nucleotide sequence: TGTGCCAGCAGCCTAAGCGGGAGGGCCGAGCTTGAGCAGTTCTTC. Amino acids: CASSLSGRAELEQFF.

V usage is TRBV7-9 and J usage is TRBJ2-7, with D unclear. V was cut by 2 bases and J by 2 bases, with 10 bases left in between. CDR1 and CDR2 from the germline V gene are SEHNR and FQNEAQ (reference sequence). The CDR3 consists of 14 residues. The CDR3 DNA reads as TGTGCCAGCAGCTTATCATCTGGAGCCTACGAGCAGTACTTC. This sequence encodes CASSLSSGAYEQYF.

V gene TRBV4-3 combines with J gene TRBJ2-7; 8 positions match TRBD1. Germline lookup yields CDR1 LGHNA and CDR2 YSLEER. The V and J ends lost 4 bases and 2 bases, in that order; junction bases with no gene match: 7. The CDR3 sequence is 15 residues long. The CDR3 protein is CASSPAGTGAYEQYF. The CDR3 DNA reads TGCGCCAGCAGCCCCGCCGGGACAGGAGCCTACGAGCAGTACTTC.

This clone was counted a single time. The chain carries TRBV11-2 and TRBJ2-5; D ambiguous. This CDR3 has 14 residues. Germline V CDR1 and CDR2: SGHAT, FQNNGV. The ends were cut back, 4 bases at V and 0 bases at J, with 9 bases in the middle. The CDR3 DNA sequence: TGTGCCAGCAGCTACATGGCGAACCAAGAGACCCAGTACTTC. This gives the protein CASSYMANQETQYF.

The rearrangement joins TRBV21-1 to TRBJ1-1; the table's D call of TRBD1 was not tested on the DNA. TRBV21-1 is a known pseudogene. This CDR3 region has 15 residues. This CDR3 reads CASSHLTPLGPEAFF. The CDR3 nucleotides read TGTGCCAGCAGCCATCTGACACCGTTAGGCCCAGAAGCTTTCTTT.

V gene TRBV7-9 combines with J gene TRBJ2-5; 9 nucleotides agree with TRBD1. Germline assignment: CDR1 SEHNR and CDR2 FQNEAQ (reference sequence). V gave up 4 bases and J gave up 0 bases; unmatched junction bases: 6. The CDR3 is 16 amino acids. CDR3: CASSSPDRGHQETQYF. CDR3 nucleotide sequence: TGTGCCAGCAGCTCCCCGGACAGGGGACACCAAGAGACCCAGTACTTC.

The chain uses TRBV7-9 and TRBJ2-7; 7 nucleotides align to TRBD1. This CDR3 has 14 residues. Germline trimming cut 6 bases from V and 2 bases from J; bases unmatched to any gene: 7. Germline lookup yields CDR1 SEHNR and CDR2 FQNEAQ (reference sequence). CDR3 nucleotides: TGTGCCAGCAGTACCGCCGACAGGGCCTACGAGCAGTACTTC. Translated: CASSTADRAYEQYF.

This chain links TRBV6-1 with TRBJ1-5; 7 bases agree with TRBD1. Per germline, CDR1 MNHNS and CDR2 SASEGT. This CDR3 region has 14 residues. The J segment lost 7 bases and the V segment lost 4 bases, leaving 7 bases of the junction unmatched. The CDR3 region has the DNA TGTGCCAGCAGTGGTTCAGACAGGGTCCAGCCCCAGCATTTT. Protein: CASSGSDRVQPQHF.

The chain recombines TRBV7-9 with TRBJ2-7, with TRBD2 matching 10 bases. This CDR3 region has 16 residues. Germline loops: CDR1 SEHNR, CDR2 FQNEAQ (reference sequence). The V segment lost 4 bases and the J segment 4 bases; nucleotides outside the gene matches: 10. This CDR3 reads CASSSKSSGSIYEQYF. For the CDR3, the DNA is TGTGCCAGCAGCTCTAAGTCTAGCGGGAGTATTTACGAGCAGTACTTC. The full variable domain, in which reference TRBV7-9 and TRBJ2-7 provide the parts outside the CDR3, is DTGVSQNPRHKITKRGQNVTFRCDPISEHNRLYWYRQTLGQGPEFLTYFQNEAQLEKSRLLSDRFSAERPKGSFSTLEIQRTEQGDSAMYLCASSSKSSGSIYEQYFGPGTRLTVT.

The chain uses TRBV5-1 and TRBJ2-1; D not certain. Germline-derived CDR1 and CDR2 are SGHRS and YFSETQ. The CDR3 loop spans 16 amino acids. The ends were cut back, 2 bases at V and 0 bases at J, with 12 bases in the middle. The CDR3 spells CASSFSGLSSYNEQFF. Here the CDR3 DNA reads TGCGCCAGCAGCTTTTCGGGCCTAAGCTCCTACAATGAGCAGTTCTTC.

The chain joins TRBV18 to TRBJ1-1; D not resolved. Between the trimmed V and J ends, which lost 5 bases and 2 bases, there was a span of 12 bases. CDR1 and CDR2 from the germline V gene are KGHSH and LQKENI. The CDR3 has 14 amino acids. As DNA, the CDR3 is TGTGCCAGCTCAAGGATCGGGCCTAACACTGAAGCTTTCTTT. It encodes CASSRIGPNTEAFF.